This TCR beta chain comes out of a study of blood T cell repertoires in COVID-19. The overall study: Researchers got acute and convalescent COVID-19 samples from the United States, Italy and Spain.

The CDR3 has 16 amino acids. Adults between roughly 18 and 89 years of age took part from under 25 US areas. Cohorts were based on clinical histories the participants reported. In the original workflow: The assay estimated nucleated cells by amplifying reference gene primers. Produced via immunoSEQ multiplex PCR; TCRdb's table is partial and in-frame only. V and J calls and clone size are as listed in that table; D and trimming were resolved from the DNA. Of fewer than 400,000 clones listed, roughly 90% were seen once; the top ten hold about 1.7%. This chain uses TRBV21-1 with TRBJ1-2; the D call of TRBD1 is as the table states it, not checked on the DNA. TRBV21-1 is a pseudogene segment. The source of this sequence is a woman in her twenties or thirties who had recovered from COVID-19. Material: PBMCs or T cells enriched from blood (not recorded which). CDR3 amino acids: CASSKKLDRWGYGYTF. CDR3 nucleotide sequence: TGTGCCAGCAGCAAAAAACTGGACAGGTGGGGCTATGGCTACACCTTC.